This T cell receptor beta chain was sequenced during a study of blood T cell repertoires in COVID-19. Study in general: Whether acute or convalescent, the COVID-19 samples came from the United States, Italy and Spain.

In the study's own analysis: The authors estimated nucleated cell counts from reference gene primer amplification. The assay was immunoSEQ multiplex PCR, and TCRdb's table has in-frame clones only and misses some. D and trimming were read from the DNA, whereas the V and J calls and clone size are those reported in that table. Of 140,000 to 150,000 clones detected, approximately 88% appear once; the ten largest clones hold about 11%. Germline V gene sequence: CDR1 MDHEN, CDR2 SYDVKM. The V end lost 3 bases, the J end lost 4 bases, and 7 bases lay between the germline ends. The CDR3 covers 12 residues.

The receptor comes from a man in his 60s with active or convalescent COVID-19. The chain recombines TRBV28 with TRBJ2-7; a possible D gene is TRBD2 (5 bases). Specimen: peripheral blood. CDR3 region: CASSLGGYEQYF. The CDR3 DNA reads TGTGCCAGCAGTTTGGGCGGGTACGAGCAGTACTTC. Complete variable domain (other parts from reference TRBV28 and TRBJ2-7): DVKVTQSSRYLVKRTGEKVFLECVQDMDHENMFWYRQDPGLGLRLIYFSYDVKMKEKGDIPEGYSVSREKKERFSLILESASTNQTSMYLCASSLGGYEQYFGPGTRLTVT.